A single sample gave rise to the 22 T cell receptor beta chains below, sequenced in a study of T cells in Graves' hyperthyroidism and ophthalmopathy. RNA transcripts gave rise to amplified TCR beta CDR3 regions. An initial round of RT-PCR targeting the TCR CDR3 relied on the HTBI primer set. MiXCR was run by TCRdb on the multiplex PCR reads, yielding one entry per CDR3 protein. The table includes roughly 100,000 distinct CDR3 sequences, roughly 47% detected once. The sequenced material came from blood. The receptors stem from a man aged 40-55 years with Graves' hyperthyroidism.

This clonotype was seen many times. The rearrangement joins TRBV12-3 or TRBV12-4 to TRBJ1-3; TRBD1 aligns across 9 bases. V gave up 8 bases and J gave up 5 bases; unmatched junction bases: 7. This CDR3 has 14 amino acids. The CDR3 bases are TGTGCCAGCGATCCGGGACAGGGCAGAAACACCATATATTTT. This codes for CASDPGQGRNTIYF.

The V gene is TRBV11-2, the J gene TRBJ2-7; 13 positions match TRBD2. V lost 3 bases and J lost 5; bases outside the gene matches: 10. This CDR3 spans 17 amino acids. Germline CDR1 SGHAT, CDR2 FQNNGV. DNA of the CDR3: TGTGCCAGCAGCTTTTCGAGGACTAGCGGGAGAAAAGACGAGCAGTACTTC. Protein sequence: CASSFSRTSGRKDEQYF.

The V call is TRBV29-1, the J call TRBJ2-7; D possibly uses TRBD1 or TRBD2 (5 bases each). The CDR3 spans 13 residues. V lost 6 bases and J lost 7, with 19 bases in between. Germline V gives CDR1 SQVTM, CDR2 ANQGSEA. Here the CDR3 reads CSVKTGTGYEQYF. The CDR3 DNA sequence: TGCAGCGTAAAGACCGGGACCGGGTATGAGCAGTACTTC.

This clonotype was seen repeatedly, ten times or more. V and J are TRBV2 and TRBJ1-5; 9 nucleotides agree with TRBD1. Unmatched junction bases numbered 10, after V lost 7 bases and J lost 6 bases. The CDR3 runs to 15 residues. Germline V gene lookup returns CDR1 SNHLY and CDR2 FYNNEI. For the CDR3, the DNA is TGTGCCAGCACCTCACAGGGGGCTCAGGGTCAGCCCCAGCATTTT. Translating gives CASTSQGAQGQPQHF.

CDR3 loop: CASRLQPAGARINEKLFF. The CDR3 coding sequence is TGTGCCAGCAGACTTCAACCGGCCGGAGCCAGGATTAATGAAAAACTGTTTTTT. This chain links TRBV12-3 or TRBV12-4 with TRBJ1-4, with D unclear. The CDR3 is 18 amino acids. Trimming cost V 6 bases and J 4 bases, with 24 bases left between them.

About this clonotype: As the CDR3 is not closed by the conserved phenylalanine or tryptophan, this likely results from a read error. This chain connects TRBV7-9 to TRBJ1-1; 10 bases are shared with TRBD1. The junction had 16 bases not matched to a gene; V was cut back by 5 bases and J by 1 base. The CDR3 loop spans 19 amino acids. Germline assignment: CDR1 SEHNR and CDR2 FQNEAQ (reference sequence). The CDR3, as DNA: TGTGCCAGCAGCCGCTATAGAACGACAGGGGGCGGGTCGAACACTGAAGCTTTCTGT. It codes for CASSRYRTTGGGSNTEAFC.

The chain recombines TRBV10-2 with TRBJ2-5; possible D gene TRBD2, 6 bases. Trimming removed 10 bases from V and 9 bases from J, with 24 bases in between. The CDR3 has 14 amino acids. Germline V CDR1 and CDR2: WSHSY, SAAADI. The chain's CDR3 is CATAVGLRNQPQYF. For the CDR3, the DNA is TGCGCCACCGCGGTGGGACTTCGCAATCAGCCCCAGTACTTC.

The gene calls are TRBV2 and TRBJ2-7; TRBD2 is a possible D gene (6 bases). The CDR3 is made up of 12 amino acids. V dropped 8 bases and J dropped 3 bases, with 11 bases sitting between them. Germline-derived CDR1 and CDR2 are SNHLY and FYNNEI. CDR3 loop: CASGGILYEQYF. The CDR3 bases are TGTGCCAGCGGGGGGATCCTCTACGAGCAGTACTTC. Full variable domain (outside the CDR3, taken from reference TRBV2 and TRBJ2-7): EPEVTQTPSHQVTQMGQEVILRCVPISNHLYFYWYRQILGQKVEFLVSFYNNEISEKSEIFDDQFSVERPDGSNFTLKIRSTKLEDSAMYFCASGGILYEQYFGPGTRLTVT.

At least ten counts were recorded for this clonotype. The chain is built from TRBV11-2 and TRBJ2-1; no firm D call. CDR1 and CDR2 (germline): SGHAT, FQNNGV. The CDR3 is 16 amino acids. Trimming stripped 1 base from V and 6 bases from J, with 16 bases between. The CDR3 is CASSLVRNLVLNEQFF. The DNA for the CDR3 is TGTGCCAGCAGCTTAGTTCGGAATCTAGTGCTCAATGAGCAGTTCTTC.

This clonotype has at least ten counts. V usage is TRBV7-9 and J usage is TRBJ1-2; 7 nucleotides line up with TRBD1. The CDR3 loop spans 15 amino acids. Trimming removed 1 base from V and 1 base from J; junction bases left unmatched: 3. CDR1 is SEHNR and CDR2 is FQNEAQ in the germline V gene (reference sequence). The CDR3 DNA sequence: TGTGCCAGCAGCTTAGTGCAGGGGGTTAACTATGGCTACACCTTC. Its translation: CASSLVQGVNYGYTF.

This clonotype was detected many times. The gene calls are TRBV11-3 and TRBJ2-7, with D maybe TRBD1 (5 bases). The CDR3 contains 15 residues. Germline V CDR1 and CDR2: SGHNT, YENEEA. V lost 1 base and J lost 3, with 13 bases in between. As DNA, the CDR3 is TGTGCCAGCAGCTTAGGGTCGGCAGGGATCTACGAGCAGTACTTC. It yields the protein CASSLGSAGIYEQYF.

A note on this clonotype: Just one base apart from a much larger clone, this may be a read error. V is TRBV20-1 and J is TRBJ1-5, with a possible D match to TRBD1 (6 bases). Trimming removed 4 bases from V and 14 bases from J, with 27 bases in between. CDR1 DFQATT and CDR2 SNEGSKA come from the germline V gene (reference sequence). CDR3 length equals 15 residues. CDR3 loop: CSAKGVSGWNSYEHF. DNA of the CDR3: TGCAGTGCTAAGGGGGTTAGCGGGTGGAACTCCTACGAGCATTTT.

For this clonotype: A clone one base away is much larger, so this may be a read error. J is TRBJ1-1 and V is TRBV6-4; TRBD1 matches at 8 bases. The CDR3 sequence is 15 residues long. Germline-derived CDR1 and CDR2 are MRHNA and SNTAGT. V trimming: 6 bases; J trimming: 10 bases; junction bases outside the gene matches: 16. The CDR3 DNA follows: TGTGCCAGCAGGCAAACCAGGACAGGGCCTCTCGGAGCTTTCTTT. The encoded protein is CASRQTRTGPLGAFF.

This clonotype was detected only a few times. The CDR3 DNA follows: TGTGCCAGCAGCTTGGCCGGGAGGCTCACAGATACGCAGTATTTT. It translates to CASSLAGRLTDTQYF. The V and J genes are TRBV5-4 and TRBJ2-3; 7 nucleotides line up with TRBD2. Germline lookup yields CDR1 SGHNT and CDR2 YYREEE (reference sequence). Trimming took 0 bases from V and 2 from J; bases not matched to a gene: 3. The CDR3 runs to 15 residues.

This chain connects TRBV10-3 to TRBJ2-1; TRBD2 matches at 8 bases. CDR1 is ENHRY and CDR2 is SYGVKD in the germline V gene. Trimming at V came to 10 bases and at J to 6 bases, leaving 2 bases not matched to a gene. This CDR3 has 11 amino acids. The CDR3 sequence: CATGTSNEQFF. The CDR3 nucleotides are TGTGCCACAGGGACTAGCAATGAGCAGTTCTTC.

The table lists this clonotype with many counts. V and J are TRBV7-9 and TRBJ2-7, with 9 nucleotides matching TRBD2. Germline V gene sequence: CDR1 SEHNR, CDR2 FQNEAQ (reference sequence). V trimming: 6 bases; J trimming: 6 bases; junction bases outside the gene matches: 12. The CDR3 is made up of 15 amino acids. In DNA, the CDR3 is TGTGCCAGCAGTTTCCTAGGCGGAGCGGGAGGCGAGCAGTACTTC. Translated: CASSFLGGAGGEQYF.

Details on this clonotype: At one boundary the junction diverges from the germline segment, which might be a read error. This chain joins TRBV10-3 and TRBJ2-7, with 12 bases aligning to TRBD1. There are 16 residues in the CDR3. Germline CDR1 reads ENHRY; CDR2 reads SYGVKD. The CDR3 spells CAISALGQGATGELYF. The CDR3 coding sequence is TGTGCCATCAGTGCGTTGGGACAGGGGGCCACCGGGGAGCTGTACTTC.

The chain couples TRBV20-1 to TRBJ2-5; 7 positions agree with TRBD1. Losses at the gene ends were 4 bases for V and 5 bases for J; bases not matched to a gene: 4. This CDR3 is built from 12 residues. Germline V gives CDR1 DFQATT, CDR2 SNEGSKA (reference sequence). The CDR3 sequence is CSAMATGETQYF. The DNA for the CDR3 is TGCAGTGCTATGGCGACAGGGGAGACCCAGTACTTC.

The chain links TRBV9 to TRBJ1-2, with TRBD1 matching 11 bases. The CDR3 contains 14 residues. V lost 0 bases to trimming and J lost 7 bases; unmatched junction nucleotides: 2. Germline V gives CDR1 SGDLS, CDR2 YYNGEE. The chain's CDR3 is CASSVVGTGGGYTF. CDR3 coding DNA: TGTGCCAGCAGCGTAGTGGGGACAGGGGGTGGCTACACCTTC.

This clonotype was seen repeatedly, ten times or more. This chain links TRBV6-1 with TRBJ2-5; a possible D gene is TRBD2 (5 bases). V lost 6 bases, J lost 3 bases, and 11 bases lay in between. Germline assignment: CDR1 MNHNS and CDR2 SASEGT. The CDR3 covers 13 residues. The CDR3 sequence: CASRRRVEETQYF. CDR3 in DNA: TGTGCCAGCAGAAGGCGGGTCGAAGAGACCCAGTACTTC.

This clonotype was seen many times. The chain couples TRBV6-2 or TRBV6-3 to TRBJ2-1, with a tentative D call TRBD2 (5 bases). V was cut by 6 bases and J by 2 bases, with 8 bases left in between. The germline V gene encodes CDR1 MNHEY and CDR2 SVGEGT. The CDR3 sequence is 13 residues long. The CDR3 sequence: CASSLGAYNEQFF. CDR3 nucleotides: TGTGCCAGCAGCCTCGGGGCCTACAATGAGCAGTTCTTC.

This clonotype was detected a few times. This may stem from a read error, because a much larger clone lies one nucleotide away. V gene TRBV5-1 combines with J gene TRBJ2-5; TRBD2 agrees at 12 bases. Germline assignment: CDR1 SGHRS and CDR2 YFSETQ. The CDR3 totals 16 residues. The CDR3 bases are TGCACCAGCAGCACGGGACTAGCGGGTGGCCAAGAGACCCAGTACTTC. Its protein product is CTSSTGLAGGQETQYF.